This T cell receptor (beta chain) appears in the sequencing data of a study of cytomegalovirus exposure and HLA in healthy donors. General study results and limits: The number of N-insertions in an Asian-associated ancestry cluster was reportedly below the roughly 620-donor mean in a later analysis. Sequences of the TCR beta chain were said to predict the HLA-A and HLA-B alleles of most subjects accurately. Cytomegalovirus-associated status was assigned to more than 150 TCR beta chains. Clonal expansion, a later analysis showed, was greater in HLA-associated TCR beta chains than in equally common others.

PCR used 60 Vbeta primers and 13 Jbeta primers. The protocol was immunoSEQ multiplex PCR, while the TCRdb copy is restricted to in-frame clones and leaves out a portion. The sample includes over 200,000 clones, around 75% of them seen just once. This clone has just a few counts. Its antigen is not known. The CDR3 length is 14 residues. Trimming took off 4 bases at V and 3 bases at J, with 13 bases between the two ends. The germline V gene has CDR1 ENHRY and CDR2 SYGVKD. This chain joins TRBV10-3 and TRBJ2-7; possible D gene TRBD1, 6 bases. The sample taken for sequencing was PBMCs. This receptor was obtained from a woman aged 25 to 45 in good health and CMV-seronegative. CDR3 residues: CAISGGTSYYEQYF. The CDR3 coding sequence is TGTGCCATCAGTGGGGGGACATCCTACTACGAGCAGTACTTC.